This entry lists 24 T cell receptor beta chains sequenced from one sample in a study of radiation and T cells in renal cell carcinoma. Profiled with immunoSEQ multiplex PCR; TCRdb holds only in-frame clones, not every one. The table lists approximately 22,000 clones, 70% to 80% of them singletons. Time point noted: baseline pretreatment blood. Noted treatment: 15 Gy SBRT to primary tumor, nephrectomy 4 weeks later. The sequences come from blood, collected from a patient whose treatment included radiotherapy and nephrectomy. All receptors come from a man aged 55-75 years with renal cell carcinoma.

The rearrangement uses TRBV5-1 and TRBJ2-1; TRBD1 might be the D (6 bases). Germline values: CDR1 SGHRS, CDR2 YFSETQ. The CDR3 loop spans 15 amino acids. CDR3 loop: CATKQGNGAYNEQFF. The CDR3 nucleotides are TGCGCAACCAAACAGGGTAATGGGGCCTACAATGAGCAGTTCTTC.

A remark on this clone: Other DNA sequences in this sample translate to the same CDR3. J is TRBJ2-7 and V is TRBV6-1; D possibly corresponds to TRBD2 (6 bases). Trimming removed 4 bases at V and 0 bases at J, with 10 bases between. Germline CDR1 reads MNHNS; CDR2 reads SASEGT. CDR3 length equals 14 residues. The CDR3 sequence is CASSGRGSSYEQYF. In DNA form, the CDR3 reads TGTGCCAGCAGTGGCCGGGGGAGCTCCTACGAGCAGTACTTC.

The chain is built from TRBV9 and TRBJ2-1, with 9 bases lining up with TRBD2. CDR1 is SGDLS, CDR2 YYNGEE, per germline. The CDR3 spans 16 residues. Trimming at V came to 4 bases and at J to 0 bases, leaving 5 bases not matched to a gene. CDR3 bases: TGTGCCAGCAGCCTCTATAGCGGGAGCTCCTACAATGAGCAGTTCTTC. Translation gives CASSLYSGSSYNEQFF.

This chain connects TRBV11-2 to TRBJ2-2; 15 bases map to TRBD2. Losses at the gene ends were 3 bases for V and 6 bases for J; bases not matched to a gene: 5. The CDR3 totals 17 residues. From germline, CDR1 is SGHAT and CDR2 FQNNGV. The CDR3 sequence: CASSLARTSGRAGELFF. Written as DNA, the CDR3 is TGTGCCAGCAGCTTGGCCCGGACTAGCGGGAGGGCCGGGGAGCTGTTTTTT.

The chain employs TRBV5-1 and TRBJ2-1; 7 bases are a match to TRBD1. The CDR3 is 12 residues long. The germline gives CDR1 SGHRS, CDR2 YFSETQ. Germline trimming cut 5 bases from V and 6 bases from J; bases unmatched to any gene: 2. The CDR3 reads CASSRTGNEQFF. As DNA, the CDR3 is TGCGCCAGCAGTCGGACAGGCAATGAGCAGTTCTTC. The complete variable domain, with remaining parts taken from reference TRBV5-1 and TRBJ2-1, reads KAGVTQTPRYLIKTRGQQVTLSCSPISGHRSVSWYQQTPGQGLQFLFEYFSETQRNKGNFPGRFSGRQFSNSRSEMNVSTLELGDSALYLCASSRTGNEQFFGPGTRLTVL.

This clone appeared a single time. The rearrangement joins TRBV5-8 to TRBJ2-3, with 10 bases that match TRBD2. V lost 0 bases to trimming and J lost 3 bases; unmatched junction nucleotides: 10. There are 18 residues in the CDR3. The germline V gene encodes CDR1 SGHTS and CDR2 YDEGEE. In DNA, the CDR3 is TGTGCCAGCAGCTTGGCCCAGGCTAGCGGGAGCGTAACAGATACGCAGTATTTT. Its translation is CASSLAQASGSVTDTQYF.

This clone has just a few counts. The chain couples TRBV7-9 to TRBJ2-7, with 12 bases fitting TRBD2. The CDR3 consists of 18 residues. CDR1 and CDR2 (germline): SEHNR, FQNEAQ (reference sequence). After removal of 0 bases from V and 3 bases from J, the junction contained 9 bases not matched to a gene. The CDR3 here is CASSLAMTSGSVFYEQYF. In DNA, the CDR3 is TGTGCCAGCAGCTTAGCTATGACTAGCGGGAGTGTGTTCTACGAGCAGTACTTC.

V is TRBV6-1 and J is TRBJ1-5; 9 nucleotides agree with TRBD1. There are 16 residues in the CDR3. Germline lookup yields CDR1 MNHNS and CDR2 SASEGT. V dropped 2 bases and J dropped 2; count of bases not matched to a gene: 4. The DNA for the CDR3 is TGTGCCAGCAGTGAATATTGGGACAGGGGCAATCAGCCCCAGCATTTT. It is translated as CASSEYWDRGNQPQHF.

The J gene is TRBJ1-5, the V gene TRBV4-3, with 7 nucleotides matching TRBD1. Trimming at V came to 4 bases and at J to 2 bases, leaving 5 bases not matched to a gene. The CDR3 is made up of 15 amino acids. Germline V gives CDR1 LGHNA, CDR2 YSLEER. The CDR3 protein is CASSRTGTGNQPQHF. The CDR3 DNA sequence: TGCGCCAGCAGCCGTACCGGGACAGGCAATCAGCCCCAGCATTTT.

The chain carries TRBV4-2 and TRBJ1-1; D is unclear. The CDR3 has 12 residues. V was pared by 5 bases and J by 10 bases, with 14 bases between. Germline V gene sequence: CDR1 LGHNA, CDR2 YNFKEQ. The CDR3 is CASSLDGRGAFF. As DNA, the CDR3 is TGTGCCAGCAGCTTGGATGGTCGAGGAGCTTTCTTT.

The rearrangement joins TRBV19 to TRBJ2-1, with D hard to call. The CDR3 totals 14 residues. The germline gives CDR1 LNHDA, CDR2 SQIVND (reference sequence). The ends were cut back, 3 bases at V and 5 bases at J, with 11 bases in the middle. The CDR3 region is CASSIWAPNNEQFF. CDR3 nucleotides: TGTGCCAGTAGTATTTGGGCACCAAACAATGAGCAGTTCTTC.

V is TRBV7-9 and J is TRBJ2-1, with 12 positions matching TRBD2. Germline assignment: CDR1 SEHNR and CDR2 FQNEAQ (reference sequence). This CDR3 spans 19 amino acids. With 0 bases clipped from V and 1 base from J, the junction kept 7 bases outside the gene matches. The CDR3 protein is CASSLAKSSGRGSYNEQFF. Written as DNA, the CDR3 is TGTGCCAGCAGCTTAGCTAAGTCTAGCGGGAGGGGGTCCTACAATGAGCAGTTCTTC.

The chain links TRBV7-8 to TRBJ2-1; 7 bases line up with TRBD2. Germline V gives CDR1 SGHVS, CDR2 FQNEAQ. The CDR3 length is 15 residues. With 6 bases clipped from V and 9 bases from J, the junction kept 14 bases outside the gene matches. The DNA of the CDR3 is TGTGCCAGCAGACACCAGTTGGGACTAAAGATTGAGCAGTTCTTC. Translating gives CASRHQLGLKIEQFF.

Written as DNA, the CDR3 is TGTGCCAGCAGGTACCCAGGGGAAAATGAAAAACTGTTTTTT. The encoded protein is CASRYPGENEKLFF. The chain carries TRBV7-2 and TRBJ1-4, with a tentative D call TRBD1 (6 bases). V gave up 6 bases and J gave up 5 bases, with 13 bases separating them. Germline V gene data show CDR1 as SGHTA and CDR2 as FQGNSA. CDR3 size: 14 residues.

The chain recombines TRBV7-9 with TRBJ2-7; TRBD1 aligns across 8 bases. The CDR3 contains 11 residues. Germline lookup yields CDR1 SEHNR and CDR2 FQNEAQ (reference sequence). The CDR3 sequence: CAGQGSYEQYF. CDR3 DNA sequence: TGTGCAGGACAGGGCAGCTACGAGCAGTACTTC.

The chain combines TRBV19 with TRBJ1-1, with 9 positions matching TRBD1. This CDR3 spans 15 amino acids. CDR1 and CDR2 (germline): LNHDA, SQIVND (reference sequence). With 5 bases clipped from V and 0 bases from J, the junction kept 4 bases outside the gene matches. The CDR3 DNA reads TGTGCCAGTAGTGCTCGACAGGGGGTGAACACTGAAGCTTTCTTT. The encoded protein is CASSARQGVNTEAFF.

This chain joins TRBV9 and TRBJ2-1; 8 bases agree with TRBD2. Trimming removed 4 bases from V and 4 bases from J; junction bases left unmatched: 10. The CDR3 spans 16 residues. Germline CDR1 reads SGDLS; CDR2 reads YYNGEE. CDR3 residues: CASSPRTSGLYNEQFF. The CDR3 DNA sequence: TGTGCCAGCAGCCCTCGCACTAGCGGACTGTACAATGAGCAGTTCTTC.

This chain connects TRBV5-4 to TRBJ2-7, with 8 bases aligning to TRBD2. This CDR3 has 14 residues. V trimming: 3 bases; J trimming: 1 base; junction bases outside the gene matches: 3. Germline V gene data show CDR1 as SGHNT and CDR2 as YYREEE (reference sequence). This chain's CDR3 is CASSSTSGSYEQYF. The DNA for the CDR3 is TGTGCCAGCAGCTCAACTAGCGGATCCTACGAGCAGTACTTC.

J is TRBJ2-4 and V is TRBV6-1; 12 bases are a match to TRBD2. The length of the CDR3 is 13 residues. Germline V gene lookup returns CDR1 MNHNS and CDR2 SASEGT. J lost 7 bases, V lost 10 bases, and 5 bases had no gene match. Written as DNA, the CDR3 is TGTGCCATCAGGACTAGCGGGACCAACATTCAGTACTTC. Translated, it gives CAIRTSGTNIQYF.

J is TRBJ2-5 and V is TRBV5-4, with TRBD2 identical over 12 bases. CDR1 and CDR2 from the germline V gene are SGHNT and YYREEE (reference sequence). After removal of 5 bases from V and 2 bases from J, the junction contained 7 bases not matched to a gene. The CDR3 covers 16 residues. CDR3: CASSEGLAGLQETQYF. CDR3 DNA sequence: TGTGCCAGCAGTGAAGGACTAGCGGGACTACAAGAGACCCAGTACTTC.

The CDR3, as DNA: TGTGCCAGCAGCTTAGGGGGCGGGCAGAACATAGCCAAAAACATTCAGTACTTC. Translated: CASSLGGGQNIAKNIQYF. The chain carries TRBV7-2 and TRBJ2-4, with D perhaps given as TRBD1 or TRBD2 (5 bases each). CDR3 length equals 18 residues. Germline lookup yields CDR1 SGHTA and CDR2 FQGNSA. V was clipped by 1 base and J by 0 bases, with 16 bases between them.

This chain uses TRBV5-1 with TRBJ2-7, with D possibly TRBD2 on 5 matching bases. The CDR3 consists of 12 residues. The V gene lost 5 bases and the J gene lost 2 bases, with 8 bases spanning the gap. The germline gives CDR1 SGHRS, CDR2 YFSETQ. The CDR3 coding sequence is TGCGCCAGCAGGGACGGGACCTACGAGCAGTACTTC. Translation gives CASRDGTYEQYF.

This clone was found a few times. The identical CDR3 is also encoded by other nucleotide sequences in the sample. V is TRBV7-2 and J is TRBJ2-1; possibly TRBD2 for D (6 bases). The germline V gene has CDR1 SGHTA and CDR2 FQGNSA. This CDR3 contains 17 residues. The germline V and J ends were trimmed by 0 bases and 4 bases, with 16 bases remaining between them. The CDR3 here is CASSLALLAETYNEQFF. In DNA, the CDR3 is TGTGCCAGCAGCTTAGCCTTGTTAGCGGAAACGTACAATGAGCAGTTCTTC.

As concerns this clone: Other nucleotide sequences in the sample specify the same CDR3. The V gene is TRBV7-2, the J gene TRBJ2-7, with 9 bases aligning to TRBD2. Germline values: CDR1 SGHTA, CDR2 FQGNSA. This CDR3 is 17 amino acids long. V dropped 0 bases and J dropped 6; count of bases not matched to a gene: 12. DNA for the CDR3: TGTGCCAGCAGCTTAGCGCAGGGTGGCGGGAGGGCCGGCGAGCAGTACTTC. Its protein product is CASSLAQGGGRAGEQYF.